The rows below give T cell receptor beta chains drawn from one sample of a study of Ad26.COV2.S vaccination and SARS-CoV-2 variants. Data came from immunoSEQ multiplex PCR; TCRdb stores just in-frame clones and leaves some out. In the table there are 180,000 or so clones, roughly 89% of which are singletons. The material was peripheral blood, obtained after recovery from COVID-19. The receptors stem from a human donor who had recovered from COVID-19. CDR3s include the opening cysteine and the closing phenylalanine or tryptophan. A D gene is named only where the DNA matches it firmly. Some rows have no size entry. The others give once, few or many, or a class for an expanded clone.

TRBV7-9	-	-	TRBJ2-3	CASSFGTSVTDTQYF	TGTGCCAGCAGCTTCGGGACGAGCGTCACAGATACGCAGTATTTT
TRBV6-5	TRBD1	-	TRBJ2-7	CASSKTGSSYEQYF	TGTGCCAGCAGTAAGACAGGGTCGTCCTACGAGCAGTACTTC
TRBV28	-	few	TRBJ1-2	CASSPPDPQFANYGYTF	TGTGCCAGCAGTCCCCCGGACCCCCAGTTTGCTAACTATGGCTACACCTTC
TRBV11-3	-	-	TRBJ2-7	CASSFSEGSEQYF	TGTGCCAGCAGCTTTAGTGAGGGCAGCGAGCAGTACTTC
TRBV2	-	few	TRBJ1-5	CASRVILGPQHF	TGTGCCAGCAGAGTCATCCTGGGGCCCCAGCATTTT
TRBV4-1	-	-	TRBJ1-5	CASSSYFRDISQPQHF	TGCGCCAGCAGCTCTTATTTCCGGGACATCAGTCAGCCCCAGCATTTT
TRBV19	-	-	TRBJ2-5	CASSIGSLQETQYF	TGTGCCAGTAGTATAGGATCCCTTCAAGAGACCCAGTACTTC
TRBV30	TRBD2	-	TRBJ2-3	CAWSLTSGTDTQYF	TGTGCCTGGAGTCTCACTAGCGGAACAGATACGCAGTATTTT
TRBV27	TRBD2	-	TRBJ2-3	CASSLSGGAGDTQYF	TGTGCCAGCAGTCTCAGCGGGGGGGCCGGAGATACGCAGTATTTT
TRBV6-2/TRBV6-3	-	once	TRBJ1-1	CASSYSPIEAFF	TGTGCCAGCAGTTACTCCCCCATCGAAGCTTTCTTT
TRBV2	TRBD2	-	TRBJ2-1	CASSVQRGPYNEQFF	TGTGCCAGCAGTGTCCAGCGGGGCCCCTACAATGAGCAGTTCTTC
TRBV3-1/TRBV3-2	TRBD1	-	TRBJ2-7	CASSQDIGTVSYEQYF	TGTGCCAGCAGCCAAGATATAGGGACAGTCTCCTACGAGCAGTACTTC
TRBV5-1	-	-	TRBJ1-6	CASTDWGTDNSPLHF	TGCGCCAGCACAGATTGGGGGACGGATAATTCACCCCTCCACTTT
TRBV6-1	-	-	TRBJ1-5	CASSERTVVDQPQHF	TGTGCCAGCAGTGAAAGGACCGTGGTGGATCAGCCCCAGCATTTT
TRBV6-1	-	once	TRBJ1-2	CASGGSRYGYTF	TGTGCCAGTGGAGGCAGTCGCTATGGCTACACCTTC
TRBV27	-	few	TRBJ1-6	CASSSPLGRIADSPLHF	TGTGCCAGCAGTTCTCCCCTAGGTCGTATAGCGGATTCACCCCTCCACTTT
TRBV15	-	-	TRBJ2-1	CATSPGPGSYNEQFF	TGTGCCACCAGCCCCGGTCCGGGATCGTACAATGAGCAGTTCTTC
TRBV2	-	-	TRBJ2-3	CASSEGRGLTDTQYF	TGTGCCAGCAGTGAGGGAAGGGGGTTGACAGATACGCAGTATTTT
TRBV19	-	-	TRBJ1-1	CASSIRSTEAFF	TGTGCCAGTAGTATACGTAGCACTGAAGCTTTCTTT
TRBV12-3/TRBV12-4	-	-	TRBJ2-7	CASTLDGYEQYF	TGTGCCAGCACCTTGGACGGCTACGAGCAGTACTTC
TRBV15	-	once	TRBJ1-2	CATSRDPPPPRGYTF	TGTGCCACCAGCAGAGATCCCCCCCCTCCAAGGGGCTACACCTTC
TRBV12-3/TRBV12-4	-	-	TRBJ2-5	CASSSRGPTAQYF	TGTGCCAGCAGCAGCCGAGGGCCGACGGCCCAGTACTTC
TRBV27	-	-	TRBJ1-2	CARSAFGGAGGYYGYTF	TGTGCCCGCAGTGCCTTCGGGGGGGCGGGGGGTTACTATGGCTACACCTTC
TRBV2	-	few	TRBJ1-3	CASTRDPSGNTIYF	TGTGCCAGCACCAGGGACCCCTCTGGAAACACCATATATTTT
TRBV6-5	-	-	TRBJ1-6	CASGGILVRSSPLHF	TGTGCCAGCGGGGGGATTCTAGTGCGATCTTCACCCCTCCACTTT
TRBV18	TRBD1	-	TRBJ1-2	CASSPDRGRGYTF	TGTGCCAGCTCACCAGATAGGGGGCGAGGCTACACCTTC
TRBV19	-	-	TRBJ2-4	CASSMVSAGLSKNIQYF	TGTGCCAGTAGTATGGTCTCGGCAGGCCTGTCCAAAAACATTCAGTACTTC
TRBV3-1/TRBV3-2	-	-	TRBJ2-7	CASSQASGVYEQYF	TGTGCCAGCAGCCAAGCTTCCGGAGTCTACGAGCAGTACTTC
TRBV19	-	-	TRBJ1-6	CASSDWRREGSYNSPLHF	TGTGCCAGTAGCGACTGGAGGAGAGAGGGTTCCTATAATTCACCCCTCCACTTT
TRBV5-4	TRBD2	-	TRBJ2-1	CASSLIATSDYNEQFF	TGTGCCAGCAGCTTGATCGCGACTAGCGACTACAATGAGCAGTTCTTC
TRBV29-1	-	-	TRBJ1-1	CSVDYGGHTEAFF	TGCAGCGTTGATTACGGGGGGCACACTGAAGCTTTCTTT
TRBV4-1	TRBD1	-	TRBJ2-7	CASSQTRTGHEQYF	TGCGCCAGCAGCCAAACACGGACAGGCCACGAGCAGTACTTC
TRBV19	-	-	TRBJ1-1	CASSPSGNTEAFF	TGTGCCAGTAGCCCAAGTGGGAACACTGAAGCTTTCTTT
TRBV4-2	TRBD2	-	TRBJ2-1	CASSQEEAGGSYNEQFF	TGTGCCAGCAGCCAAGAAGAGGCGGGAGGGTCCTACAATGAGCAGTTCTTC
TRBV21-1	-	once	TRBJ1-5	CASTPPQGSSGQPQHF	TGTGCCAGCACCCCCCCCCAGGGTTCGAGTGGGCAGCCCCAGCATTTT
TRBV2	-	once	TRBJ2-7	CASLTESYEQYF	TGTGCCAGCCTGACGGAGTCCTACGAGCAGTACTTC
TRBV6-1	-	-	TRBJ2-3	CASSEASGREEDTQYF	TGTGCCAGCAGTGAAGCGTCCGGGAGAGAGGAAGATACGCAGTATTTT
TRBV6-5	-	-	TRBJ2-1	CASSSGTTYNEQFF	TGTGCCAGCAGCTCCGGGACCACATACAATGAGCAGTTCTTC
TRBV29-1	-	-	TRBJ1-2	CSVGDNYGYTF	TGCAGCGTTGGGGATAACTATGGCTACACCTTC
TRBV3-1/TRBV3-2	-	-	TRBJ2-7	CASSHTGLSAGGNEQYF	TGTGCCAGCAGCCATACAGGGTTAAGTGCGGGCGGCAACGAGCAGTACTTC
TRBV5-4	-	-	TRBJ1-4	CASSPGGGEANEKLFF	TGTGCCAGCAGCCCTGGAGGGGGGGAGGCTAATGAAAAACTGTTTTTT
TRBV19	TRBD2	-	TRBJ2-2	CASSRVREAGELFF	TGTGCCAGTAGTAGGGTCCGGGAGGCCGGGGAGCTGTTTTTT
TRBV29-1	TRBD1	-	TRBJ2-3	CSAPGQSTDTQYF	TGCAGCGCCCCGGGACAGAGCACAGATACGCAGTATTTT
TRBV4-1	-	-	TRBJ2-1	CASSRRLSSYNEQFF	TGCGCCAGCAGCCGGAGACTGAGCTCCTACAATGAGCAGTTCTTC
TRBV25-1	-	few	TRBJ1-5	CASSGGNQPQHF	TGTGCCAGCAGTGGGGGGAATCAGCCCCAGCATTTT
TRBV5-5	-	few	TRBJ1-5	CASSLVGGANQPQHF	TGTGCCAGCAGCTTGGTGGGCGGGGCCAATCAGCCCCAGCATTTT
TRBV12-5	-	-	TRBJ2-5	CASGLGSQETQYF	TGTGCTAGTGGTTTGGGCAGCCAAGAGACCCAGTACTTC
TRBV7-3	-	once	TRBJ2-1	CASSPFAGTYNEQFF	TGTGCCAGCAGCCCCTTTGCGGGGACCTACAATGAGCAGTTCTTC
TRBV12-5	-	-	TRBJ2-2	CASAPPRRGFNTGELFF	TGTGCTAGTGCCCCCCCACGCCGGGGCTTCAACACCGGGGAGCTGTTTTTT
TRBV24-1	-	-	TRBJ2-7	CATRETLAGAGYEQYF	TGTGCCACCCGGGAAACCCTAGCAGGGGCTGGATACGAGCAGTACTTC
TRBV11-2	TRBD1	-	TRBJ1-1	CASSLDRGAFF	TGTGCCAGCAGCTTGGACAGGGGGGCTTTCTTT
TRBV6-2/TRBV6-3	TRBD2	-	TRBJ2-2	CASSLVSGSTGELFF	TGTGCCAGCAGTTTAGTGAGCGGGAGCACCGGGGAGCTGTTTTTT
TRBV7-2	-	-	TRBJ2-2	CASSPGGLNTGELFF	TGTGCCAGCAGCCCCGGCGGACTTAACACCGGGGAGCTGTTTTTT
TRBV19	-	-	TRBJ2-3	CAVSRADTQYF	TGTGCGGTATCTAGAGCAGATACGCAGTATTTT
TRBV5-4	TRBD2	-	TRBJ2-2	CASSLYSGGPTGELFF	TGTGCCAGCAGCTTGTACTCGGGGGGGCCGACCGGGGAGCTGTTTTTT